The 4 T cell receptor beta chains listed next were all sequenced from one sample in a study of T cells in localized non-small cell lung cancer. Profiled with immunoSEQ multiplex PCR; TCRdb holds only in-frame clones, not every one. The repertoire holds more than 20,000 clones, about 88% seen once, with 13% to 15% in the top ten. The sequencing used peripheral blood, collected before any cancer treatment. The receptor set was obtained from a female donor over 55 with stage I lung adenocarcinoma.

The gene calls are TRBV28 and TRBJ1-2, with a tentative D call TRBD1 (6 bases). Germline CDR1 MDHEN, CDR2 SYDVKM. This CDR3 spans 14 amino acids. Trimming pared 4 bases from V and 8 bases from J, leaving 17 bases between. The CDR3 sequence: CASSSYRALGGYTF. DNA for the CDR3: TGTGCCAGCAGTTCCTACAGGGCCCTGGGGGGCTACACCTTC.

The chain uses TRBV5-1 and TRBJ2-5; tentatively, D is TRBD1 or TRBD2 (5 bases each). Germline CDR1 and CDR2: SGHRS and YFSETQ. The CDR3 covers 13 residues. The V and J ends lost 1 base and 5 bases respectively, with 9 bases between them. CDR3 loop: CASSLFGTETQYF. DNA of the CDR3: TGCGCCAGCAGCTTGTTCGGGACGGAGACCCAGTACTTC.

This clone appeared once. The chain uses TRBV25-1 and TRBJ1-5; 7 positions match TRBD1. This CDR3 has 16 residues. Looked up from germline, CDR1 is MGHDK and CDR2 is SYGVNS. Trimming removed 4 bases from V and 0 bases from J; junction bases left unmatched: 6. CDR3 region: CASSATGQASNQPQHF. The CDR3 nucleotides read TGTGCCAGCAGTGCCACAGGACAGGCTAGCAATCAGCCCCAGCATTTT.

The gene calls are TRBV19 and TRBJ1-1, with D unclear. Germline V gene data show CDR1 as LNHDA and CDR2 as SQIVND (reference sequence). This CDR3 region has 14 residues. Trimming cost V 6 bases and J 3 bases, with 14 bases left between them. This CDR3 reads CASRLAVAHTEAFF. CDR3 coding DNA: TGTGCCAGTAGGTTAGCCGTGGCGCACACTGAAGCTTTCTTT.